These 5 T cell receptor beta chains were all obtained from the same sample, sequenced in a study of monozygotic twins with inflammatory bowel disease. TCRdb reworked the 5' RACE reads into one entry per CDR3 protein, no DNA. The table lists some 400,000 distinct CDR3 sequences. The sample taken for sequencing was blood. These receptors were obtained from a human donor with ulcerative colitis or Crohn's disease, or a healthy co-twin of an affected twin (not recorded which).

Here the CDR3 reads CASSLWGGGTQYF. This sequence joins TRBV7-3 and TRBJ2-5; the TCRdb D gene call, TRBD1, has no DNA to confirm it. The CDR3 sequence is 13 residues long. The germline V gene encodes CDR1 SGHTA and CDR2 FQGTGA.

This chain links TRBV7-6 with TRBJ2-7; TCRdb lists TRBD2, though no DNA is available to test this call. The CDR3 runs 15 residues. Germline CDR1 is SGHVS and CDR2 is FNYEAQ. The CDR3 sequence is CASSPVAGGPSEQYF.

The chain is built from TRBV7-6 and TRBJ2-5; the D call of TRBD2 rests on TCRdb alone, since no DNA is present to check it. The CDR3 sequence is 15 residues long. CDR1 and CDR2 (germline): SGHVS, FNYEAQ. The CDR3 sequence: CASSFARGGQETQYF.

The chain recombines TRBV5-1 with TRBJ1-2; TCRdb outputs TRBD1, but without DNA this stays unchecked. In germline, CDR1 is SGHRS, CDR2 YFSETQ. There are 14 residues in the CDR3. CDR3: CASSNSGGDYGYTF.

V gene TRBV7-9 combines with J gene TRBJ2-5; checking the TCRdb D call of TRBD2 is not possible without DNA. The CDR3 is made up of 15 amino acids. Germline V lookup: CDR1 SEHNR, CDR2 FQNEAQ (reference sequence). CDR3: CASSLPRGGWETQYF.